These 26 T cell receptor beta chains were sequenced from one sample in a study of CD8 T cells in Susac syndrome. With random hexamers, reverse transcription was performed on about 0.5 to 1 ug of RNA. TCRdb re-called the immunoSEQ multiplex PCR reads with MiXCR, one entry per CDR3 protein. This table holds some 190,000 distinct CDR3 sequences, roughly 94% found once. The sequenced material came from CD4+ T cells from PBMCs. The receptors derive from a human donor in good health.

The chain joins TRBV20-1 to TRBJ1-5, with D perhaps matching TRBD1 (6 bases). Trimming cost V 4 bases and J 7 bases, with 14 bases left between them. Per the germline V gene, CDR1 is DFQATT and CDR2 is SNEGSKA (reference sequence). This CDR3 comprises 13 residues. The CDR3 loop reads CSATEQGIQPQHF. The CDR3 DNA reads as TGCAGTGCTACTGAACAGGGAATCCAGCCCCAGCATTTT.

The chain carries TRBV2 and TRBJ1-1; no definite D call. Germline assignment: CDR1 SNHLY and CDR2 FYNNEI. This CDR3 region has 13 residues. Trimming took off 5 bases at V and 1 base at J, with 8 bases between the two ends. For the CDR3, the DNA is TGTGCCAGCAGTCAAGAAGGGAACACTGAAGCTTTCTTT. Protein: CASSQEGNTEAFF.

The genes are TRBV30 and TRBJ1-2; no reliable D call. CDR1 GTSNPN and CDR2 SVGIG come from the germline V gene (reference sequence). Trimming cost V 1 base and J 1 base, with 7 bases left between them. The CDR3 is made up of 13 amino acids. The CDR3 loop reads CAWSGNSNYGYTF. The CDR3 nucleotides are TGTGCCTGGAGTGGCAACAGTAACTATGGCTACACCTTC.

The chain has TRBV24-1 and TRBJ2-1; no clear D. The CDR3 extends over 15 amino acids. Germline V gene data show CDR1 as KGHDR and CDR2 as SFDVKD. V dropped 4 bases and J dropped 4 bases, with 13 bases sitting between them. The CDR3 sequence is CATSDPGHTYNEQFF. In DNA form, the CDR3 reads TGTGCCACCAGTGACCCGGGCCATACTTACAATGAGCAGTTCTTC.

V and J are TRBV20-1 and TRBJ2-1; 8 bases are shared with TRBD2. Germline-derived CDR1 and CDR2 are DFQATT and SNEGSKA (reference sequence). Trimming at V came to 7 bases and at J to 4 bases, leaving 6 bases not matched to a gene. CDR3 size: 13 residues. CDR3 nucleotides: TGCAGTGGGCGCGCGGGAGGATACAATGAGCAGTTCTTC. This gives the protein CSGRAGGYNEQFF.

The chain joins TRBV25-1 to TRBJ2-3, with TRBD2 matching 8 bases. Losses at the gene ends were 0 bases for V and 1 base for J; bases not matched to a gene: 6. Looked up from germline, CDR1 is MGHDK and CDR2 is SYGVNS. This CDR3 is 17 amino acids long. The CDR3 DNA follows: TGTGCCAGCAGTGAATATAAATCGCGGGGGGGCACAGATACGCAGTATTTT. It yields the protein CASSEYKSRGGTDTQYF.

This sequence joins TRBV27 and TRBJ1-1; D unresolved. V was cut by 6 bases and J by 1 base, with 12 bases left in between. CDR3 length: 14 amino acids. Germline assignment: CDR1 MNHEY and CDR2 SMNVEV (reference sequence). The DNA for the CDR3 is TGTGCCAGCAGCACCCCGTCGTGGAACACTGAAGCTTTCTTT. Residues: CASSTPSWNTEAFF.

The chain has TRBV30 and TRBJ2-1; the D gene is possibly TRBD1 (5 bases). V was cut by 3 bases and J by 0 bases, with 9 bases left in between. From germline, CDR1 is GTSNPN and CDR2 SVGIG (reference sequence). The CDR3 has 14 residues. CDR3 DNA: TGTGCCTGGAGCAGGGAAGCCTCCTACAATGAGCAGTTCTTC. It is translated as CAWSREASYNEQFF.

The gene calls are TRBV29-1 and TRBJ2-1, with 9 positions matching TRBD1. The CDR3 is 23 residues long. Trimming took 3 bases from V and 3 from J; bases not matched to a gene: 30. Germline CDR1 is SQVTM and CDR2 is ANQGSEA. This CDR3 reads CSVEPLTPNQGRDRGQGYNEQFF. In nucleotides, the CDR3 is TGCAGCGTTGAGCCCTTAACCCCAAACCAAGGGAGAGACCGGGGACAGGGCTACAATGAGCAGTTCTTC.

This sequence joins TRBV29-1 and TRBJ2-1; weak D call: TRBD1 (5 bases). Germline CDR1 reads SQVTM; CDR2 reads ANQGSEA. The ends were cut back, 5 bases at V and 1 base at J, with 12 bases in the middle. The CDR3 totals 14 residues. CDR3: CSVSNPGSYNEQFF. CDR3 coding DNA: TGCAGCGTTTCCAACCCAGGGTCCTACAATGAGCAGTTCTTC.

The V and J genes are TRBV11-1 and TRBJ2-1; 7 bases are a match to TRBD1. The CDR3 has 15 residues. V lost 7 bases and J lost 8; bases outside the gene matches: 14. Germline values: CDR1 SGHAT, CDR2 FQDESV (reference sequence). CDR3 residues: CASTIPGQRGDEQFF. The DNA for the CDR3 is TGTGCCAGCACCATACCGGGACAGAGAGGGGATGAGCAGTTCTTC.

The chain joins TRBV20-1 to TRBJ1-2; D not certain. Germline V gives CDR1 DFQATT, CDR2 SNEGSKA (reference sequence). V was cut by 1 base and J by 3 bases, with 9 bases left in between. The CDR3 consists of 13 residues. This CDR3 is CSARVGGDYGYTF. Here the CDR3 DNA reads TGCAGTGCTAGAGTTGGAGGAGACTATGGCTACACCTTC.

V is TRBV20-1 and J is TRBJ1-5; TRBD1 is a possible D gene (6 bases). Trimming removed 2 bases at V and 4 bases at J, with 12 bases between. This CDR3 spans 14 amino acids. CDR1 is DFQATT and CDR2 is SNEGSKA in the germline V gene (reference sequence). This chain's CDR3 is CSARLAGANQPQHF. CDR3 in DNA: TGCAGTGCTAGATTAGCAGGGGCTAATCAGCCCCAGCATTTT.

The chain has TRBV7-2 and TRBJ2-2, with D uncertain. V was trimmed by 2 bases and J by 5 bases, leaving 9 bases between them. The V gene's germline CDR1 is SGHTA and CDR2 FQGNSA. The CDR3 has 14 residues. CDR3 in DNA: TGTGCCAGCAGCTTAAACCTGGGGACCGGGGAGCTGTTTTTT. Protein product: CASSLNLGTGELFF. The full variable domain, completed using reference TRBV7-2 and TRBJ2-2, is GAGVSQSPSNKVTEKGKDVELRCDPISGHTALYWYRQSLGQGLEFLIYFQGNSAPDKSGLPSDRFSAERTGGSVSTLTIQRTQQEDSAVYLCASSLNLGTGELFFGEGSRLTVL.

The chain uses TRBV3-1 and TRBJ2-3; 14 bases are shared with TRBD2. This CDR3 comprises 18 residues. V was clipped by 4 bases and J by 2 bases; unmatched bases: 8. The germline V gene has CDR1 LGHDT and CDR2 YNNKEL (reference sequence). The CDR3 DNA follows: TGTGCCAGCAGCCTACGACGACTAGCGGGGGGGCCCACAGATACGCAGTATTTT. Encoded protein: CASSLRRLAGGPTDTQYF.

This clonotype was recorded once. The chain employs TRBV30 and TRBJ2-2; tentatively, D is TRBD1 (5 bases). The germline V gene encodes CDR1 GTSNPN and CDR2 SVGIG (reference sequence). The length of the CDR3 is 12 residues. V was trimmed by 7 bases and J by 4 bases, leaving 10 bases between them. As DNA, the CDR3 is TGTGCCTTCCCAGGGTCCACCGGGGAGCTGTTTTTT. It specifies CAFPGSTGELFF. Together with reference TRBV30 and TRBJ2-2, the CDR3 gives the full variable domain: SQTIHQWPATLVQPVGSPLSLECTVEGTSNPNLYWYRQAAGRGLQLLFYSVGIGQISSEVPQNLSASRPQDRQFILSSKKLLLSDSGFYLCAFPGSTGELFFGEGSRLTVL.

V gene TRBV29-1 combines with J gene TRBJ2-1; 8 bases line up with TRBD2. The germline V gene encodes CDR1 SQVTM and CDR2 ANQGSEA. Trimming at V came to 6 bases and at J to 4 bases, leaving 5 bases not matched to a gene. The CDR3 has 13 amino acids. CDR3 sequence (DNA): TGCAGCGTGCAGCGGGAGTCTTACAATGAGCAGTTCTTC. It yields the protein CSVQRESYNEQFF.

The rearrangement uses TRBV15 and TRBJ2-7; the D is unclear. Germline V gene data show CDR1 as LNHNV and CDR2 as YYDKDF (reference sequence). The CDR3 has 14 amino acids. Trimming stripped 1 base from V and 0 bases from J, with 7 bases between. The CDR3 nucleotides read TGTGCCACCAGCAGAGCGGTAGACTCCTACGAGCAGTACTTC. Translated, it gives CATSRAVDSYEQYF.

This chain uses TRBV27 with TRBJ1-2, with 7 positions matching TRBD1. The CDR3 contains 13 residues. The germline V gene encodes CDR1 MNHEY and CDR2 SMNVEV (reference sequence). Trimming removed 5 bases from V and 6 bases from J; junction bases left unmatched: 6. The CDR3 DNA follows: TGTGCCAGCAGTCCCACAGGGGTTCATGGCTACACCTTC. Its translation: CASSPTGVHGYTF.

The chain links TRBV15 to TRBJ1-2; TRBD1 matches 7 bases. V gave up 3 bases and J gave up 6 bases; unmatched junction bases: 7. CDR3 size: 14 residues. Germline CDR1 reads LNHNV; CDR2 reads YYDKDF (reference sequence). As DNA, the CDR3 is TGTGCCACCAGCAGTTTAGACAGGGAGGATGGCTACACCTTC. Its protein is CATSSLDREDGYTF. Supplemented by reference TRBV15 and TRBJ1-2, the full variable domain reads DAMVIQNPRYQVTQFGKPVTLSCSQTLNHNVMYWYQQKSSQAPKLLFHYYDKDFNNEADTPDNFQSRRPNTSFCFLDIRSPGLGDTAMYLCATSSLDREDGYTFGSGTRLTVV.

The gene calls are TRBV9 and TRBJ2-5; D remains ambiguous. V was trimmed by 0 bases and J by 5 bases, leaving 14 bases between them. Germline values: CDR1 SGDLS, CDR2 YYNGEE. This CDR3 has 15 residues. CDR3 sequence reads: CASSVGAPPAETQYF. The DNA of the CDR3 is TGTGCCAGCAGCGTAGGTGCCCCCCCGGCGGAGACCCAGTACTTC.

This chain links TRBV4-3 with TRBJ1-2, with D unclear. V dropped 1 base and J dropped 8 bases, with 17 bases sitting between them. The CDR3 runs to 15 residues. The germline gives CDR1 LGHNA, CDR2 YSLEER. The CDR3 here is CASSQAIQATRGYTF. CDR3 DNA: TGCGCCAGCAGCCAAGCCATCCAGGCGACGCGCGGCTACACCTTC.

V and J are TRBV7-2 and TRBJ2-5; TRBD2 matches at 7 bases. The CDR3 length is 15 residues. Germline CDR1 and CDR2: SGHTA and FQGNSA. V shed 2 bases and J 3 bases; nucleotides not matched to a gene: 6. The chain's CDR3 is CASSLSGVHEETQYF. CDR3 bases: TGTGCCAGCAGCTTAAGCGGGGTACACGAAGAGACCCAGTACTTC.

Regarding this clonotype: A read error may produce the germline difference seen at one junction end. The CDR3 sequence: CASSKEGAVIDTQYF. The CDR3 nucleotides are TGCGCCAGCAGCAAAGAGGGGGCAGTCATAGATACGCAGTATTTT. The chain joins TRBV4-1 to TRBJ2-3; 7 bases agree with TRBD1. The CDR3 covers 15 residues. Germline loops: CDR1 MGHRA, CDR2 YSYEKL.

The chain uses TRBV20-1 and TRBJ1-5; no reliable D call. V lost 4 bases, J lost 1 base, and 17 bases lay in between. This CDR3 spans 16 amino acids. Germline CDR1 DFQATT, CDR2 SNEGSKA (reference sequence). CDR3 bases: TGCAGTGCTAAACTGCGACCGGGGTTCAGCAATCAGCCCCAGCATTTT. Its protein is CSAKLRPGFSNQPQHF.

The CDR3 DNA follows: TGCAGTCATCCCGGGACAGGGATGGATGGCTACACCTTC. It translates to CSHPGTGMDGYTF. The V call is TRBV20-1, the J call TRBJ1-2; TRBD1 matches at 9 bases. Germline CDR1 reads DFQATT; CDR2 reads SNEGSKA (reference sequence). V trimming: 8 bases; J trimming: 6 bases; junction bases outside the gene matches: 10. This CDR3 contains 13 residues.